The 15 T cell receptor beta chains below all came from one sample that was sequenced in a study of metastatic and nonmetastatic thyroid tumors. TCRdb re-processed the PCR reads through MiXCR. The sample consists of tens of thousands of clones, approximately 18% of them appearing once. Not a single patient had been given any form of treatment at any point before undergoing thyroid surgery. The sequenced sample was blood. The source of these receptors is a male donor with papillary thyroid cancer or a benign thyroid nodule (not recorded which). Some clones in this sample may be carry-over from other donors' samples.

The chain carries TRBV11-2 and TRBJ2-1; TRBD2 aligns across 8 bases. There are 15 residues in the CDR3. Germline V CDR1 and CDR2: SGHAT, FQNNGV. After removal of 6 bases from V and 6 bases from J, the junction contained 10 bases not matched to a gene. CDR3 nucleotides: TGTGCCAGCAGGACGGGGGGGAGCCTTGGCAATGAGCAGTTCTTC. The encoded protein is CASRTGGSLGNEQFF. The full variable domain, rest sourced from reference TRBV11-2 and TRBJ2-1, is EAGVAQSPRYKIIEKRQSVAFWCNPISGHATLYWYQQILGQGPKLLIQFQNNGVVDDSQLPKDRFSAERLKGVDSTLKIQPAKLEDSAVYLCASRTGGSLGNEQFFGPGTRLTVL.

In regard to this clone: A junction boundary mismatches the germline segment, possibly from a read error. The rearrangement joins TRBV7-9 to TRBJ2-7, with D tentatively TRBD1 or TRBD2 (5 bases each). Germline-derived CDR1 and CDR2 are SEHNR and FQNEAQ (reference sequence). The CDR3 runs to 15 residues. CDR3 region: CASSSYRTGSYEHYF. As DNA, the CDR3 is TGTGCCAGCAGCTCATACAGGACGGGGTCGTACGAGCACTACTTC.

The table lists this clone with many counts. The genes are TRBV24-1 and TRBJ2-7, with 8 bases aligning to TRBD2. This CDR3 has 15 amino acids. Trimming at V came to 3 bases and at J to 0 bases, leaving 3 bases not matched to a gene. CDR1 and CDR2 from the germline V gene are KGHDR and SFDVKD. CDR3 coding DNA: TGTGCCACCAGTGATGCGACTAGCGCCTCCTACGAGCAGTACTTC. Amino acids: CATSDATSASYEQYF.

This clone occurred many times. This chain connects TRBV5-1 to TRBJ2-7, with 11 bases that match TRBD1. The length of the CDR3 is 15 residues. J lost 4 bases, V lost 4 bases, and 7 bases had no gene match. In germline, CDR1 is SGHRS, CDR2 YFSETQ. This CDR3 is CASSQPGQGEYEQYF. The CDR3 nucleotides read TGCGCCAGCAGCCAACCGGGACAGGGGGAGTACGAGCAGTACTTC.

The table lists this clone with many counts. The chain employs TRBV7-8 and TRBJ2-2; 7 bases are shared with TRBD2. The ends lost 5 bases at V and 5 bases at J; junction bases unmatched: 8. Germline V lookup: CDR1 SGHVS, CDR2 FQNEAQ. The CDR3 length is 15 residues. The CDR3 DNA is TGTGCCAGCAGCCCTCGGGGGGACCATACCGGGGAGCTGTTTTTT. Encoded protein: CASSPRGDHTGELFF.

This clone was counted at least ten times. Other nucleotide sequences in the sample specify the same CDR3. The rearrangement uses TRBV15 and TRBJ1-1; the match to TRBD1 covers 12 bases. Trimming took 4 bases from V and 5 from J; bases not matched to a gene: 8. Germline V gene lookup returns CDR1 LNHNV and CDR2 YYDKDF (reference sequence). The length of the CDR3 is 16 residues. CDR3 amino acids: CATSTPGQGAWTEAFF. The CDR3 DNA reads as TGTGCCACCAGCACACCGGGACAGGGGGCTTGGACTGAAGCTTTCTTT.

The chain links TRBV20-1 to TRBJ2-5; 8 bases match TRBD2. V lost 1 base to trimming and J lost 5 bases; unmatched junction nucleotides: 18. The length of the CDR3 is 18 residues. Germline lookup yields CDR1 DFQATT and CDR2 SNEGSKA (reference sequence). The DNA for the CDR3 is TGCAGTGCTAGAGCTAATCAGGGACTAGTGGGAGTGGTGGAGACCCAGTACTTC. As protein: CSARANQGLVGVVETQYF.

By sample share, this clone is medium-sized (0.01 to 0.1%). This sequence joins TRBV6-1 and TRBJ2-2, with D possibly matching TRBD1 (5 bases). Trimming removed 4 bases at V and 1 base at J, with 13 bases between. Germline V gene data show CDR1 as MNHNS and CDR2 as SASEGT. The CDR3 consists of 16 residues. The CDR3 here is CASSGLGAGNTGELFF. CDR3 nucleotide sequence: TGTGCCAGCAGTGGTTTAGGGGCCGGGAACACCGGGGAGCTGTTTTTT.

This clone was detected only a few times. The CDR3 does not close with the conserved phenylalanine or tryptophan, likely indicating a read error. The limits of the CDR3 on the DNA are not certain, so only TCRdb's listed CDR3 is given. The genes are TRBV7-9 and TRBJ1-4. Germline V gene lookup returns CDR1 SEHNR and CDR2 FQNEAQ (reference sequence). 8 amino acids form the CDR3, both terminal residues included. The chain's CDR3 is CASSLWEK.

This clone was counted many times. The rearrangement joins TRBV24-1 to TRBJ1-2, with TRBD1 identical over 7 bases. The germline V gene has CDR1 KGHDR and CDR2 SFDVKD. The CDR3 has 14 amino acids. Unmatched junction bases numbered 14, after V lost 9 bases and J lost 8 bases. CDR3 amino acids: CATSGQAEGGGYTF. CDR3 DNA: TGTGCCACCTCCGGACAGGCCGAGGGTGGAGGCTACACCTTC.

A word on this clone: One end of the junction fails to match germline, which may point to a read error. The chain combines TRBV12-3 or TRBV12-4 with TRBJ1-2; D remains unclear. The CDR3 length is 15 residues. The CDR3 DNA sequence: TGTGCCAGCAGTCCACACCAAGGGAGCGACTATTGCTACACCTTC. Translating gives CASSPHQGSDYCYTF.

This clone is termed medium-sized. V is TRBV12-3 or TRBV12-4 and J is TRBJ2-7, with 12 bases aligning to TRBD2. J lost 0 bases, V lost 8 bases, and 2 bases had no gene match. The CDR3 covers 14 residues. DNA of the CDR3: TGTGCCAGCGGGGGACTAGCGGGCTCCTACGAGCAGTACTTC. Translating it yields CASGGLAGSYEQYF.

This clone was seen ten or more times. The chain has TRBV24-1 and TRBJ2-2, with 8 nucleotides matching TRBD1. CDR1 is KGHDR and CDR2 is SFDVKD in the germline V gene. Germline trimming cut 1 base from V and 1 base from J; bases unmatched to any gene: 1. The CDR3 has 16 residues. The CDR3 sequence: CATSDFGQGNTGELFF. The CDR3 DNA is TGTGCCACCAGTGATTTCGGACAGGGGAACACCGGGGAGCTGTTTTTT.

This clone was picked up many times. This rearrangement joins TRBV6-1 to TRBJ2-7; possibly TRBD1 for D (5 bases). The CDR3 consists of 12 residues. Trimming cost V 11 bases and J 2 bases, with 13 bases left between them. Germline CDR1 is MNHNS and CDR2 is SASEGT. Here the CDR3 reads CASSGATYEQYF. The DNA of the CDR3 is TGTGCCTCCTCTGGGGCCACCTACGAGCAGTACTTC.

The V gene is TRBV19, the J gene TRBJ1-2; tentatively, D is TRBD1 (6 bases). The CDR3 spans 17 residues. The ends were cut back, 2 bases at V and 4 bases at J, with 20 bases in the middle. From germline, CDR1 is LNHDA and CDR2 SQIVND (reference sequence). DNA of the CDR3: TGTGCCAGTAGTATATCCTTCGGACAGTCACCTCGCTATGGCTACACCTTC. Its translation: CASSISFGQSPRYGYTF.